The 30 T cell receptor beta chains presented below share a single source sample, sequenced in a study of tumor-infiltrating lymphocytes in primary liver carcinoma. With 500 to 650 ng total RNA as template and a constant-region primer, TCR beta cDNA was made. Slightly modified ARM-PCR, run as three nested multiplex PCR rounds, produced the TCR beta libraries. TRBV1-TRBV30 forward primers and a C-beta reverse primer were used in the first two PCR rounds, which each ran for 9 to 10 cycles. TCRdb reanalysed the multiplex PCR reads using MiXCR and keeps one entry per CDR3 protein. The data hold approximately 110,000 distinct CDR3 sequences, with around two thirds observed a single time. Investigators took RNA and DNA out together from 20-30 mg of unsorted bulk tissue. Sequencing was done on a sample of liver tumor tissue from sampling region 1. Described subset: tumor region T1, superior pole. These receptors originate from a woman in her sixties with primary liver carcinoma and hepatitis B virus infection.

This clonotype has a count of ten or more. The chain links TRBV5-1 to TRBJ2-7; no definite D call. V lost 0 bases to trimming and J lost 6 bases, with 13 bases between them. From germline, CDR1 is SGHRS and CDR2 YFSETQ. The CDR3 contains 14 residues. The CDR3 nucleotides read TGCGCCAGCAGCTTGGTAGTTTCAGTAGGCGAGCAGTACTTC. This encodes CASSLVVSVGEQYF.

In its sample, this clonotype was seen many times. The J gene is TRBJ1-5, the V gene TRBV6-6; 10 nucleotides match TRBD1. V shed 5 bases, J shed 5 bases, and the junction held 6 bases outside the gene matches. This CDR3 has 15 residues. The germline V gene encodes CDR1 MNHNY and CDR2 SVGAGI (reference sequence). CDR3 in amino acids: CASSVGTGVYQPQHF. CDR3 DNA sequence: TGTGCCAGCAGTGTTGGGACAGGGGTTTATCAGCCCCAGCATTTT.

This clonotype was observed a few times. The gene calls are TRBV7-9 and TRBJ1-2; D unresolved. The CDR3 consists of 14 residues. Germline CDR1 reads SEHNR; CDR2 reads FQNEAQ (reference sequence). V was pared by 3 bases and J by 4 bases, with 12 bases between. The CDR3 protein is CASSFENVFYGYTF. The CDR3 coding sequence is TGTGCCAGCAGCTTTGAGAACGTCTTCTATGGCTACACCTTC. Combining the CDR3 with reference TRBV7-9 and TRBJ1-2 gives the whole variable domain DTGVSQNPRHKITKRGQNVTFRCDPISEHNRLYWYRQTLGQGPEFLTYFQNEAQLEKSRLLSDRFSAERPKGSFSTLEIQRTEQGDSAMYLCASSFENVFYGYTFGSGTRLTVV.

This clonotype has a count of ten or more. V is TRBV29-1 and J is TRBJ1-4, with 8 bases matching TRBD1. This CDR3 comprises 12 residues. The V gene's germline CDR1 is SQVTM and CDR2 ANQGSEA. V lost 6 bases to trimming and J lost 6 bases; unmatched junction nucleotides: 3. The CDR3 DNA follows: TGCAGCGTCTCAGGGGGCGATGAAAAACTGTTTTTT. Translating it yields CSVSGGDEKLFF.

This CDR3 is CASSSGGDTQYF. DNA for the CDR3: TGCGCCAGCAGCTCCGGGGGGGATACGCAGTATTTT. The genes are TRBV5-1 and TRBJ2-3; 7 nucleotides align to TRBD2. V lost 3 bases to trimming and J lost 6 bases; unmatched junction nucleotides: 1. The germline V gene encodes CDR1 SGHRS and CDR2 YFSETQ. The CDR3 consists of 12 residues. Full variable domain (missing parts from reference TRBV5-1 and TRBJ2-3): KAGVTQTPRYLIKTRGQQVTLSCSPISGHRSVSWYQQTPGQGLQFLFEYFSETQRNKGNFPGRFSGRQFSNSRSEMNVSTLELGDSALYLCASSSGGDTQYFGPGTRLTVL.

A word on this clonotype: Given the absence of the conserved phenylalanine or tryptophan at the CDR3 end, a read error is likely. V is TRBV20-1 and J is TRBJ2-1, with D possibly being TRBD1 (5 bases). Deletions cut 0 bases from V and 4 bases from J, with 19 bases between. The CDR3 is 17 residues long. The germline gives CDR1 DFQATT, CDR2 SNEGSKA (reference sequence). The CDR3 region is CSARDGARRSLYNEQFL. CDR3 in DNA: TGCAGTGCTAGAGATGGGGCGCGACGGAGCCTTTACAATGAGCAGTTCTTA.

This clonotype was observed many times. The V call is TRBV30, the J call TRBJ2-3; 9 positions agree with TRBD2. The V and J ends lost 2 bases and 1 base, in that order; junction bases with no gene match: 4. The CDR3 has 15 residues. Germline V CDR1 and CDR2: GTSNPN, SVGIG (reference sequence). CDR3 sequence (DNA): TGTGCCTGGAGTTTACTAGCGGGCCGCACAGATACGCAGTATTTT. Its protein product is CAWSLLAGRTDTQYF.

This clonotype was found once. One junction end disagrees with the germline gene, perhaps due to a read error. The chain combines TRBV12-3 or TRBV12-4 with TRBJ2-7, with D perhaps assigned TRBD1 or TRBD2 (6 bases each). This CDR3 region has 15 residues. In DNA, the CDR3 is TGTGCCAGCGGCCCCAGGGGCGGGAACTCCTACGAGGAGTACTTC. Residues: CASGPRGGNSYEEYF.

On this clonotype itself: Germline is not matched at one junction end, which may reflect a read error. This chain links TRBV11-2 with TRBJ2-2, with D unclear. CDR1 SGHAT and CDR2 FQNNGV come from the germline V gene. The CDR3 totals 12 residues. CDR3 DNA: TGTGCCGGCAGTGTAAATACCGGGGAGCTGTTTTTT. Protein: CAGSVNTGELFF.

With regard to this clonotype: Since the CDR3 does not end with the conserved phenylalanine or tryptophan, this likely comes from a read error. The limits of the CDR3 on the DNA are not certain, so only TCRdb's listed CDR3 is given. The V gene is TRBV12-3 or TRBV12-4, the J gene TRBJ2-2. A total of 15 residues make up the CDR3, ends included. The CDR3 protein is CASLRSGLNTGELCS.

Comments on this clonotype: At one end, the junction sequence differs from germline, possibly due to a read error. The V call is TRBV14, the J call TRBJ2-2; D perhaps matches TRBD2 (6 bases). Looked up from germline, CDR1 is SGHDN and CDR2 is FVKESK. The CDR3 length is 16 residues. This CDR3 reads CASSQKHTANTGGLFF. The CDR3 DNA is TGTGCCAGCAGCCAAAAACACACAGCGAACACCGGGGGGCTGTTTTTT.

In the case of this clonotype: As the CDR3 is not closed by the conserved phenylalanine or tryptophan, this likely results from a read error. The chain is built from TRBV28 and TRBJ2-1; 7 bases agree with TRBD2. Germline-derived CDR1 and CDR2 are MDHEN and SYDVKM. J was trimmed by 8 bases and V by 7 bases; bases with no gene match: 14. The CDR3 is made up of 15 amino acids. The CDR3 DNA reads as TGTGCCAGCATCCCGGTGGCGGGAGAGGAGGATGAGCAGTTCCTC. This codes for CASIPVAGEEDEQFL.

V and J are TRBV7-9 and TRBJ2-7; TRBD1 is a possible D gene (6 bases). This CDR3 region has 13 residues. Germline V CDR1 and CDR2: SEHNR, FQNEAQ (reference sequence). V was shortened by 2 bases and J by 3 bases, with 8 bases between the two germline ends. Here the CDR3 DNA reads TGTGCCAGCAGCTTAACGGACAGCTACGAGCAGTACTTC. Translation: CASSLTDSYEQYF.

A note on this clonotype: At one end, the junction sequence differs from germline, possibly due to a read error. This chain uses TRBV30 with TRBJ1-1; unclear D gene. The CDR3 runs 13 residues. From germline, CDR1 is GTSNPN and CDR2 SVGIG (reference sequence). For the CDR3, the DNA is TGTGCCTGGAGTGTACAGTCGGGCACTGAAGCTCTCTTT. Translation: CAWSVQSGTEALF.

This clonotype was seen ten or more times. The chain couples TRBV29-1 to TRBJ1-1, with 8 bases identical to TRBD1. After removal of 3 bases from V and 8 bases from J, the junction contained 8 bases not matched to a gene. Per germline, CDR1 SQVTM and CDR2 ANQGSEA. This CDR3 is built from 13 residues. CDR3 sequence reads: CSVDLGQGREAFF. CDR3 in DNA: TGCAGCGTTGACCTAGGACAGGGTCGGGAAGCTTTCTTT.

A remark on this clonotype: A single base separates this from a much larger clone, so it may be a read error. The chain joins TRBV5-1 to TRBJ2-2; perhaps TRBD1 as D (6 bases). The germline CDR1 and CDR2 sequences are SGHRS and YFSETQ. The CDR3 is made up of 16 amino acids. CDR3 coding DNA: TGCCCCAGCAGCTTTACCTCCAGGGGTAACACCGGGGAGCTGTTTTTT. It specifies CPSSFTSRGNTGELFF.

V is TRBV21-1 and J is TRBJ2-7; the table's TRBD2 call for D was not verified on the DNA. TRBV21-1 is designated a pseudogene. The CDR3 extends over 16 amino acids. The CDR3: CGSSKVGSTESYEQYF. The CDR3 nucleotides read TGTGGCAGCAGCAAAGTCGGGTCTACAGAATCCTACGAGCAGTACTTC.

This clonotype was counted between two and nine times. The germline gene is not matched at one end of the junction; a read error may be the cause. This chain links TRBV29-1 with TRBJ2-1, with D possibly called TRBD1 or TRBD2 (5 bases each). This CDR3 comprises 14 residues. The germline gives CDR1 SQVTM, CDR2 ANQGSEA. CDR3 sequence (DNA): TGCAGCGTTGACCTGGAAGGTAGGGGAGATAAGCAATTCTTC. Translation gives CSVDLEGRGDKQFF.

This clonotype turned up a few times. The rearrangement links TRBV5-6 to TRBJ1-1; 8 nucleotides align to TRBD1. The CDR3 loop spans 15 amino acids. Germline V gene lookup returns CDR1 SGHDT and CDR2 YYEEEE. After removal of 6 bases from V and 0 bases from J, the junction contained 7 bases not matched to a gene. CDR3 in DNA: TGTGCCAGCATTGGACAGGGACTGATGAACACTGAAGCTTTCTTT. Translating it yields CASIGQGLMNTEAFF. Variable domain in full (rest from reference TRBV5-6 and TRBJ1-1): DAGVTQSPTHLIKTRGQQVTLRCSPKSGHDTVSWYQQALGQGPQFIFQYYEEEERQRGNFPDRFSGHQFPNYSSELNVNALLLGDSALYLCASIGQGLMNTEAFFGQGTRLTVV.

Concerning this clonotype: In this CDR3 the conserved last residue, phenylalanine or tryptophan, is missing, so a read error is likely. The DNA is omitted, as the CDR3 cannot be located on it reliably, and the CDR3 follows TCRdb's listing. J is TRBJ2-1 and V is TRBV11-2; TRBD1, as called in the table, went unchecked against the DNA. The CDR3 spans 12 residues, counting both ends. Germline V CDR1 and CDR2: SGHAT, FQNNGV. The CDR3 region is CASSLGRKERFL.

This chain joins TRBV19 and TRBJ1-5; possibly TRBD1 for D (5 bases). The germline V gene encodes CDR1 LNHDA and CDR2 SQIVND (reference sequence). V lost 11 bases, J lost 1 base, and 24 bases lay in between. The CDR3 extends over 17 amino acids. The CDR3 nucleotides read TGTGCCTCAAGAGGGACCGACAGTCATGGAAGCAATCAGCCCCAGCATTTT. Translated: CASRGTDSHGSNQPQHF.

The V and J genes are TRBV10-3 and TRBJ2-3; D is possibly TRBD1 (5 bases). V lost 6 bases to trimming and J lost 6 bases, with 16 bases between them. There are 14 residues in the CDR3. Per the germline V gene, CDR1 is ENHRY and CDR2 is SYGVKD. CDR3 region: CAIRIGERPDTQYF. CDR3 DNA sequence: TGTGCCATCAGGATAGGGGAACGACCGGATACGCAGTATTTT.

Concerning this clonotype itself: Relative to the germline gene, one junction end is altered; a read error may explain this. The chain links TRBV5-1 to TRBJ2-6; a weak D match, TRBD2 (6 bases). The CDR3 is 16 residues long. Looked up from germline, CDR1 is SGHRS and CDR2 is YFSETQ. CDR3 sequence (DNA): TGCGCCATCAGCTTGGGCCTGTCAGGAGGGGCCAGCGTCCTGACTTTC. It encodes CAISLGLSGGASVLTF.

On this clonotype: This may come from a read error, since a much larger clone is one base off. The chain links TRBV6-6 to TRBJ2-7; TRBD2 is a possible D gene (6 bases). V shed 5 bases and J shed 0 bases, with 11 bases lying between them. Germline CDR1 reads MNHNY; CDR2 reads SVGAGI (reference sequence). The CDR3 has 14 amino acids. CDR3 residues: CASSAGISSYEQYF. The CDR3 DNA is TGTGCCAGCAGTGCGGGAATATCCTCCTACGAGCAGTACTTC.

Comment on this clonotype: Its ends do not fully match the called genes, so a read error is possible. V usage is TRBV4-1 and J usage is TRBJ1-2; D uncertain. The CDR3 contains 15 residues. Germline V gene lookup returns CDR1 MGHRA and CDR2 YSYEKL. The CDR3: CASSQGMQGLYGYSF. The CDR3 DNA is TGCGCCAGCAGCCAAGGAATGCAAGGGCTCTATGGCTACTCCTTC.

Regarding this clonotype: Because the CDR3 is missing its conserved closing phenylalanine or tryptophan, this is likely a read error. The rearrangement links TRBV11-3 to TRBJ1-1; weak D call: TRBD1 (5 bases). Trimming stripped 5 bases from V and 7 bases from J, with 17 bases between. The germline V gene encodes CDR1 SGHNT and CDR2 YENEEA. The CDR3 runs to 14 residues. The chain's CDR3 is CASSRQRTGSEAFL. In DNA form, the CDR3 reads TGTGCCAGCAGCCGACAGCGCACGGGGAGTGAAGCTTTCCTT.

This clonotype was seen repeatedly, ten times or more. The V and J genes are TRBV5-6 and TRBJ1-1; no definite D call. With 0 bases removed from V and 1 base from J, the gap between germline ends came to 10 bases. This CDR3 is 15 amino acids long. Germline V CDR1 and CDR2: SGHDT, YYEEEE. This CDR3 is CASSLAGDSNTEAFF. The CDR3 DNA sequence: TGTGCCAGCAGCTTGGCCGGGGATTCGAACACTGAAGCTTTCTTT.

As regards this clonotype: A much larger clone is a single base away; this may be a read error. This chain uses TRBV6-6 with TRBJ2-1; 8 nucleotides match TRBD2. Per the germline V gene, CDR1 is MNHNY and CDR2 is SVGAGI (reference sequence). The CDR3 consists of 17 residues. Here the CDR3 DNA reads TGTGACAGCACCTTACGGAGCGGGAGTAGGTCCTACAATGAGCAGTTCTTC. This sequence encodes CDSTLRSGSRSYNEQFF.

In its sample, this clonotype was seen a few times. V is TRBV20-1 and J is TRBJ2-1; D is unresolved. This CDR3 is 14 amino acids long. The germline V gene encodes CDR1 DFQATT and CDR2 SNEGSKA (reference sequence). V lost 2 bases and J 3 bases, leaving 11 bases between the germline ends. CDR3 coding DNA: TGCAGTGCTAGAAGTCCGAGTTTCTACAATGAGCAGTTCTTC. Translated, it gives CSARSPSFYNEQFF.

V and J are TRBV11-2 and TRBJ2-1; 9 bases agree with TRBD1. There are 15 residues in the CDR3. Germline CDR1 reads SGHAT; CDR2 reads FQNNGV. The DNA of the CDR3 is TGTATCAGCAGCTCCCGGGACAGGGTCCTGGATGAGCAGTTCTTC. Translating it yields CISSSRDRVLDEQFF.